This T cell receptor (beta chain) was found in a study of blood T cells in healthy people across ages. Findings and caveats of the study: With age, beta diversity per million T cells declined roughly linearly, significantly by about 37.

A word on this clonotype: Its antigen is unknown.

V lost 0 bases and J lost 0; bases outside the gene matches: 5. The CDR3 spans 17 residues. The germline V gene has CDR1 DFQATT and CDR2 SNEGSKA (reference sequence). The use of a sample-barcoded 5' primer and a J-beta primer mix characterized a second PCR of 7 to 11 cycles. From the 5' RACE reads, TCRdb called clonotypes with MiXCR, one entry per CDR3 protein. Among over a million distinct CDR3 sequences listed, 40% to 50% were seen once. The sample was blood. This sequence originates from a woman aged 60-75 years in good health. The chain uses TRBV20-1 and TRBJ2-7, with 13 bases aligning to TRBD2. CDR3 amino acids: CSARDLWTSGSSYEQYF. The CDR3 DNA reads TGCAGTGCTAGAGATCTGTGGACTAGCGGGAGCTCCTACGAGCAGTACTTC.